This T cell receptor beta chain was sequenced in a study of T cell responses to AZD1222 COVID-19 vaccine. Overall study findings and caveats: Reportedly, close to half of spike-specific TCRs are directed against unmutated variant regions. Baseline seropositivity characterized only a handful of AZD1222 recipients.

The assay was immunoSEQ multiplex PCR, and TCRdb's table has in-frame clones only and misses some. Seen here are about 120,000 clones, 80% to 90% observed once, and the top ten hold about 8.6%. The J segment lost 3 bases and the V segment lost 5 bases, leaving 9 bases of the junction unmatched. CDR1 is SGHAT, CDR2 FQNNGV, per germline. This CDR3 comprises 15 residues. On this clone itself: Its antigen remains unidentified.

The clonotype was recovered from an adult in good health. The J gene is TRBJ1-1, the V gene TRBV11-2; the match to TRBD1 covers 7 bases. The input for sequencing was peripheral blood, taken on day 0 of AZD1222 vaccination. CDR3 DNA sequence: TGTGCCAGCAGCCCTGCCAGGGGGACGTACACTGAAGCTTTCTTT. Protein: CASSPARGTYTEAFF.